A selection of T cell receptor beta chains follows, all from one sample in a study of regulatory T cells in long-lasting Graves disease. MiXCR, run by TCRdb on the multiplex PCR reads, gives a single entry per CDR3 protein. The sample lists around 500,000 distinct CDR3 sequences, 15% to 20% occurring once. This same sample was also taken into another study, of T cells in Graves' hyperthyroidism and ophthalmopathy.

Sample: peripheral blood mononuclear cells (PBMCs), taken at new diagnosis, from a patient treated with antithyroid drugs. The receptor set was obtained from a woman aged 40-65 years with Graves disease. CDR3s include the opening cysteine and the closing phenylalanine or tryptophan. D genes are given only for firm matches. Part of the rows lack a size; the others show once, few, many or a class for expanded clones.

>TRBV6-1|16|many|NA|TRBJ2-1
CASSVQGFSSYNEQFF
TGTGCCAGCAGTGTACAAGGGTTCTCTTCATACAATGAGCAGTTCTTC
>TRBV11-2|12|many|NA|TRBJ2-7
CASSIQGYEQYF
TGTGCCAGCAGCATACAGGGTTACGAGCAGTACTTC
>TRBV10-3|13|NA|TRBD1|TRBJ1-2
CAISESTGAGYTF
TGTGCCATCAGTGAGTCGACAGGGGCGGGCTACACCTTC
>TRBV5-1|17|once|TRBD1|TRBJ2-3
CASSLGQGALNTDTQYF
TGCGCCAGCAGCTTGGGTCAGGGGGCGTTAAACACAGATACGCAGTATTTT
>TRBV30|15|many|NA|TRBJ1-1
CAWSKGRLMNTEAFF
TGTGCCTGGAGTAAGGGACGGCTCATGAACACTGAAGCTTTCTTT
>TRBV11-2|15|many|NA|TRBJ2-2
CASSLVAGNTGELFF
TGTGCCAGCAGCTTAGTGGCCGGAAACACCGGGGAGCTGTTTTTT
>TRBV2|17|NA|NA|TRBJ1-5
CASSPEGGQYSNQPQHF
TGTGCCAGCAGTCCCGAGGGGGGCCAATATAGCAATCAGCCCCAGCATTTT
>TRBV30|13|many|NA|TRBJ2-7
CAWSVGRGYEQYF
TGTGCCTGGAGTGTCGGAAGGGGCTACGAGCAGTACTTC
>TRBV14|10|NA|NA|TRBJ1-5
CASSEVPQHF
TGTGCCAGCAGCGAGGTGCCCCAGCATTTT
>TRBV20-1|16|few|TRBD1|TRBJ2-7
CSARARIGTGYLEQYF
TGCAGTGCTAGAGCTAGAATAGGGACAGGGTATCTCGAGCAGTACTTC
>TRBV6-1|12|many|NA|TRBJ2-2
CASSVAPGELFF
TGTGCCAGCAGCGTGGCCCCCGGGGAGCTGTTTTTT
>TRBV12-3/TRBV12-4|16|few|TRBD2|TRBJ2-1
CASSTTPSGGYNEQFF
TGTGCCAGCAGTACAACTCCTAGCGGGGGCTACAATGAGCAGTTCTTC
>TRBV20-1|13|many|NA|TRBJ1-6
CSARREEVSPLHF
TGCAGTGCTAGAAGAGAGGAAGTTTCACCCCTCCACTTT
>TRBV19|18|NA|TRBD1|TRBJ2-3
CASSNYPRDRGRADTQYF
TGTGCCAGTAGTAATTACCCCCGGGACAGGGGTCGAGCAGATACGCAGTATTTT
>TRBV29-1|12|NA|TRBD1|TRBJ2-4
CSVRGQNGIQYF
TGCAGCGTTAGGGGACAGAACGGCATTCAGTACTTC
>TRBV6-1|13|NA|TRBD1|TRBJ2-7
CASKQGDSYEQYF
TGTGCCAGCAAACAGGGGGACTCCTACGAGCAGTACTTC
>TRBV7-9|11|NA|NA|TRBJ1-1
CASSSDLEAFF
TGTGCCAGCAGCTCAGACCTTGAAGCTTTCTTT
>TRBV2|13|few|TRBD2|TRBJ2-1
CASSEARIAGGFF
TGTGCCAGCAGTGAAGCGAGAATAGCGGGGGGGTTCTTC
>TRBV7-9|16|few|TRBD1|TRBJ2-7
CASRFNRGGEPYEQYF
TGTGCCAGCAGATTTAACAGGGGTGGCGAACCCTACGAGCAGTACTTC
>TRBV13|16|few|NA|TRBJ2-3
CASSLQGAPSTDTQYF
TGTGCCAGCAGCTTGCAAGGGGCCCCGAGCACAGATACGCAGTATTTT
>TRBV7-3|16|NA|NA|TRBJ2-2
CASSFGGDSVTGELFF
TGTGCCAGCAGCTTCGGGGGGGACAGCGTAACCGGGGAGCTGTTTTTT
>TRBV18|15|few|NA|TRBJ1-2
CASSLRGALNYGYTF
TGTGCCAGCTCACTAAGAGGGGCACTAAACTATGGCTACACCTTC
>TRBV2|16|once|NA|TRBJ2-1
CASRRPGTGDYNEQFF
TGTGCCAGCAGGCGACCCGGGACTGGAGATTACAATGAGCAGTTCTTC
>TRBV9|18|NA|TRBD1|TRBJ2-5
CASSVGPGAGGIQETQYF
TGTGCCAGCAGCGTAGGACCCGGGGCAGGGGGCATCCAAGAGACCCAGTACTTC
>TRBV6-5|14|NA|NA|TRBJ1-1
CASSYLGGGTEAFF
TGTGCCAGCAGTTACCTGGGGGGTGGCACTGAAGCTTTCTTT
>TRBV6-1|13|NA|NA|TRBJ1-1
CASSLGGTSEAFF
TGTGCCAGCAGCCTGGGGGGCACCTCTGAAGCTTTCTTT
>TRBV19|16|NA|NA|TRBJ1-2
CASSIGLGFGNYGYTF
TGTGCCAGTAGTATTGGTTTAGGGTTCGGTAACTATGGCTACACCTTC
>TRBV27|14|few|NA|TRBJ2-3
CASSSNWGTDTQYF
TGTGCCAGCAGTTCTAATTGGGGGACAGATACGCAGTATTTT
>TRBV7-9|10|many|NA|TRBJ1-6
CASSLSSLHF
TGTGCCAGCAGCTTAAGCTCCCTCCACTTT
>TRBV5-1|12|few|NA|TRBJ1-1
CASSANRVEASF
TGCGCCAGCAGCGCAAACAGGGTTGAAGCTTCCTTT
>TRBV7-3|15|NA|NA|TRBJ2-2
CASSYGGWDTGELFF
TGTGCCAGCAGTTACGGGGGTTGGGACACCGGGGAGCTGTTTTTT
>TRBV19|13|NA|NA|TRBJ1-3
CASSQGTWSTIYF
TGTGCCAGTAGTCAAGGGACGTGGAGCACCATATATTTT
>TRBV2|16|many|TRBD2|TRBJ2-2
CASSDLAGVGTGELFF
TGTGCCAGCAGTGACCTAGCGGGGGTAGGGACCGGGGAGCTGTTTTTT
>TRBV2|15|NA|NA|TRBJ1-3
CASRRTATSGNTIYF
TGTGCCAGCAGACGGACAGCTACATCTGGAAACACCATATATTTT
>TRBV10-3|15|NA|NA|TRBJ2-3
CAISPGTPRTDTQYF
TGTGCCATCAGTCCCGGGACCCCTCGGACAGATACGCAGTATTTT
>TRBV18|17|NA|NA|TRBJ1-1
CASSPKTGSDLNTEAFF
TGTGCCAGCTCACCCAAAACAGGGTCCGATTTGAACACTGAAGCTTTCTTT
>TRBV5-1|14|NA|NA|TRBJ2-1
CASSPAGTAGEQFF
TGCGCCAGCAGCCCGGCCGGGACGGCTGGCGAGCAGTTCTTC
>TRBV3-1|13|many|NA|TRBJ1-6
CASSQGPNSPLHF
TGTGCCAGCAGCCAGGGCCCAAATTCACCCCTCCACTTT
>TRBV3-1|16|many|NA|TRBJ2-2
CASSLGRGPNTGELFF
TGTGCCAGCAGCCTCGGGCGGGGGCCTAACACCGGGGAGCTGTTTTTT
>TRBV11-3|15|few|TRBD2|TRBJ2-2
CASSLDGGAAGELFF
TGTGCCAGCAGCTTAGACGGGGGGGCCGCCGGGGAGCTGTTTTTT
>TRBV4-1|14|NA|NA|TRBJ1-2
CASSQDLAVTGYTF
TGCGCCAGCAGCCAAGATCTGGCAGTTACCGGCTACACCTTC
>TRBV20-1|14|many|NA|TRBJ2-5
CSARRASPQETQYF
TGCAGTGCTAGGAGGGCTAGCCCCCAAGAGACCCAGTACTTC
>TRBV6-5|14|NA|NA|TRBJ1-2
CASSYGTSNYGYTF
TGTGCCAGCAGTTATGGGACGTCTAACTATGGCTACACCTTC
>TRBV5-1|13|many|NA|TRBJ2-7
CASSSTRSYEQYF
TGCGCCAGCAGCTCCACACGCTCCTACGAGCAGTACTTC